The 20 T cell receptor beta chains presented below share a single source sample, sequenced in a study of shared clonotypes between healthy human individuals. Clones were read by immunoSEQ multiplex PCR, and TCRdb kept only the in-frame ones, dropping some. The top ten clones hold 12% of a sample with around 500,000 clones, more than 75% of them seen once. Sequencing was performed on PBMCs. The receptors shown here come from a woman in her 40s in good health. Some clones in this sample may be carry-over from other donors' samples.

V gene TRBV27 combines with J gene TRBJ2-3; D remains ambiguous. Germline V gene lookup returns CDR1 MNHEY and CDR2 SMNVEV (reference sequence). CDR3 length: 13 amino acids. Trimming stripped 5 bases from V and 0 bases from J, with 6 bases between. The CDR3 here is CASSPLSTDTQYF. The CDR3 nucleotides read TGTGCCAGCAGTCCCCTTAGCACAGATACGCAGTATTTT.

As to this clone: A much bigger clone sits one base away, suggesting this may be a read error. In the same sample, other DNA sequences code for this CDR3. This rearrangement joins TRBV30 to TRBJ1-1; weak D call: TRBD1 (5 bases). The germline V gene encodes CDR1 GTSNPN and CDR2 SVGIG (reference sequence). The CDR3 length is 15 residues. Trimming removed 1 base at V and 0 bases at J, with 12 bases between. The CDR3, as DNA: TGTGCCTGGAGTGGGGGGGTATGGGTGAACACTGAAGCTTTCTTT. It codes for CAWSGGVWVNTEAFF.

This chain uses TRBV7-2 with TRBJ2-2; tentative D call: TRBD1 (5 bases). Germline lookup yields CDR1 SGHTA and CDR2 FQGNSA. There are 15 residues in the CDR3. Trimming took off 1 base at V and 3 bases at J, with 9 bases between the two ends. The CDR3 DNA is TGTGCCAGCAGCTTAGATGGGGCCGACACCGGGGAGCTGTTTTTT. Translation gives CASSLDGADTGELFF.

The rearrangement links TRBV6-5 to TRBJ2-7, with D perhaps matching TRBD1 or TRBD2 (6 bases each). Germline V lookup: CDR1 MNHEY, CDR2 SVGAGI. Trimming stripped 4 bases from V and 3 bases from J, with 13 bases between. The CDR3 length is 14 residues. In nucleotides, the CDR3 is TGTGCCAGCAGTTTACAGGGCGGGGTCTACGAGCAGTACTTC. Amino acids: CASSLQGGVYEQYF.

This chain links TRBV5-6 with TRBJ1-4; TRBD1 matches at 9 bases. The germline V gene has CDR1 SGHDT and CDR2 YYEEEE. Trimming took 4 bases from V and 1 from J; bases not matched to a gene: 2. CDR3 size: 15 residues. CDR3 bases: TGTGCCAGCAGCGGGACAGGGAGAACTAATGAAAAACTGTTTTTT. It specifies CASSGTGRTNEKLFF.

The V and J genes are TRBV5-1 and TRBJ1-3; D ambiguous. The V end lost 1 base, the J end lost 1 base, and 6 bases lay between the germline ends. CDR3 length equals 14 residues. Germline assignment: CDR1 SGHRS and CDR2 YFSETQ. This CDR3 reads CASSLMGSGNTIYF. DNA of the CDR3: TGCGCCAGCAGCTTGATGGGGTCTGGAAACACCATATATTTT.

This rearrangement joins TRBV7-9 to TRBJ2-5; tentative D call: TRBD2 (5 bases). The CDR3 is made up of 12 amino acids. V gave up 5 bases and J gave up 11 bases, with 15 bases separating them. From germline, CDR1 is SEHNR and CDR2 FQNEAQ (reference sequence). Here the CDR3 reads CASSMEPREQYF. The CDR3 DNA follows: TGTGCCAGCAGCATGGAACCTAGGGAGCAGTACTTC.

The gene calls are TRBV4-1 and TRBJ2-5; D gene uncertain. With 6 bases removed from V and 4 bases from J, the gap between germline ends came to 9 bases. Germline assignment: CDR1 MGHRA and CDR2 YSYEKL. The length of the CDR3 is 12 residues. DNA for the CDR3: TGCGCCAGCAGTCATTTGAGAGAGACCCAGTACTTC. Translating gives CASSHLRETQYF.

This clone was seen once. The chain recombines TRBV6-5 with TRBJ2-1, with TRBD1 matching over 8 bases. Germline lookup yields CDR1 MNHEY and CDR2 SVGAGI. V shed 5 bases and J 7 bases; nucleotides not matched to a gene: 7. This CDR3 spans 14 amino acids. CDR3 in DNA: TGTGCCAGCAGTCCAAGGACAGGGTCGAATGAGCAGTTCTTC. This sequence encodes CASSPRTGSNEQFF.

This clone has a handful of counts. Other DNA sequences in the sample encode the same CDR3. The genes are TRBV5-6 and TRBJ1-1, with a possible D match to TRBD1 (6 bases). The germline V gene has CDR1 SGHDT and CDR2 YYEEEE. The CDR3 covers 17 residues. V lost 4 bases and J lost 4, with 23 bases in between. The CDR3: CASSASRGTSVSTEAFF. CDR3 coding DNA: TGTGCCAGCAGCGCGAGCCGGGGGACATCGGTGAGCACTGAAGCTTTCTTT. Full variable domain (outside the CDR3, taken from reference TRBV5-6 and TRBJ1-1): DAGVTQSPTHLIKTRGQQVTLRCSPKSGHDTVSWYQQALGQGPQFIFQYYEEEERQRGNFPDRFSGHQFPNYSSELNVNALLLGDSALYLCASSASRGTSVSTEAFFGQGTRLTVV.

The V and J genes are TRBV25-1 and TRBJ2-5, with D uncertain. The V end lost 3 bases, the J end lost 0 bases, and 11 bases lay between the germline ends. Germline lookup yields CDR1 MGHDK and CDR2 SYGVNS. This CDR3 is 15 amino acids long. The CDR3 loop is CASSEVAANQETQYF. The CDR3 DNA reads TGTGCCAGCAGTGAGGTAGCAGCAAACCAAGAGACCCAGTACTTC.

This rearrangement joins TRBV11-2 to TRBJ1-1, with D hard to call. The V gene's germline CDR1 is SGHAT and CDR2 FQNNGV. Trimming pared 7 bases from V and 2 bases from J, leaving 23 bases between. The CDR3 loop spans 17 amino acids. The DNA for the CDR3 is TGTGCCAGCACGGGTTTGAGAAGTCGAGGGCTTAACACTGAAGCTTTCTTT. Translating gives CASTGLRSRGLNTEAFF.

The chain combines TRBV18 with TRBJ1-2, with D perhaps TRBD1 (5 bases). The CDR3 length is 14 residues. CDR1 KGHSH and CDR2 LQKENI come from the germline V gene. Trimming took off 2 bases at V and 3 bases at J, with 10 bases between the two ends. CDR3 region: CASSPETGHYGYTF. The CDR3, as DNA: TGTGCCAGCTCACCAGAAACAGGACACTATGGCTACACCTTC.

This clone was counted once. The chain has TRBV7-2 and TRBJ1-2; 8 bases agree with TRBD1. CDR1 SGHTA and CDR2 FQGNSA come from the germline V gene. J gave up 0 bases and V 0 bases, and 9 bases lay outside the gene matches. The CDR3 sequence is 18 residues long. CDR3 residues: CASSLALAGGPSNYGYTF. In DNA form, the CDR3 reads TGTGCCAGCAGCTTAGCGTTGGCAGGGGGCCCCTCTAACTATGGCTACACCTTC.

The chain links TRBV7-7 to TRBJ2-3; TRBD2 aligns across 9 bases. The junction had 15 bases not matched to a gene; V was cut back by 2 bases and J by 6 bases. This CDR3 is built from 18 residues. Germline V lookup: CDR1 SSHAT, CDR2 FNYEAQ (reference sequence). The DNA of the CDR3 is TGTGCCAGCAGCTTACTAGCGGGATTGCCCGGAGGTGAGGATACGCAGTATTTT. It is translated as CASSLLAGLPGGEDTQYF. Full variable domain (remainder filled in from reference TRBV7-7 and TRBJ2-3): GAGVSQSPRYKVTKRGQDVTLRCDPISSHATLYWYQQALGQGPEFLTYFNYEAQPDKSGLPSDRFSAERPEGSISTLTIQRTEQRDSAMYRCASSLLAGLPGGEDTQYFGPGTRLTVL.

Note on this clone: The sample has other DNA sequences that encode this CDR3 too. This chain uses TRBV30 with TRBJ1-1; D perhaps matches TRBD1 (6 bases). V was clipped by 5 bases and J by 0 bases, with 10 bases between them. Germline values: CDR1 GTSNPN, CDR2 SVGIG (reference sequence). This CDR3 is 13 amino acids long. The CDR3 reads CAWSGQMNTEAFF. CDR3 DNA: TGTGCCTGGTCAGGACAGATGAACACTGAAGCTTTCTTT.

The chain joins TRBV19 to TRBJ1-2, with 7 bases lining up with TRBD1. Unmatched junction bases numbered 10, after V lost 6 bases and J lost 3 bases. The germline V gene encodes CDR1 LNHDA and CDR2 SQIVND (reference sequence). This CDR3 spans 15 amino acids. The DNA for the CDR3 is TGTGCCAGTAGCCGGGGGACAGCTACCCACTATGGCTACACCTTC. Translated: CASSRGTATHYGYTF.

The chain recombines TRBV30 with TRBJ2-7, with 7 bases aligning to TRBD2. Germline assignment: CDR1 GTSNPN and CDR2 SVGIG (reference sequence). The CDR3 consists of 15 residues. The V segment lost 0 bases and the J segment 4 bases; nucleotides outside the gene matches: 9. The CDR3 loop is CAWSVLGGGPYEQYF. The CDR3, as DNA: TGTGCCTGGAGTGTACTGGGGGGAGGGCCTTACGAGCAGTACTTC.

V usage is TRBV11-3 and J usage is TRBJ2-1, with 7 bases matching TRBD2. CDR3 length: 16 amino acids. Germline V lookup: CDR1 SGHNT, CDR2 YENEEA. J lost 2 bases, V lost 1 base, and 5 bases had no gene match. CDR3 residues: CASSLVSGGAYNEQFF. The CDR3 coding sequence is TGTGCCAGCAGCTTAGTGTCGGGAGGCGCCTACAATGAGCAGTTCTTC.

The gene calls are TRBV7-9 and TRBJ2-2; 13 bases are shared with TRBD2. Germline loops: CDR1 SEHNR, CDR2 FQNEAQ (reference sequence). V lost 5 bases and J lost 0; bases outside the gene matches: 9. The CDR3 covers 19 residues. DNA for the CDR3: TGTGCCAGCAGCCCACCCCGACTAGCGGGAGGAACGAACACCGGGGAGCTGTTTTTT. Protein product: CASSPPRLAGGTNTGELFF.